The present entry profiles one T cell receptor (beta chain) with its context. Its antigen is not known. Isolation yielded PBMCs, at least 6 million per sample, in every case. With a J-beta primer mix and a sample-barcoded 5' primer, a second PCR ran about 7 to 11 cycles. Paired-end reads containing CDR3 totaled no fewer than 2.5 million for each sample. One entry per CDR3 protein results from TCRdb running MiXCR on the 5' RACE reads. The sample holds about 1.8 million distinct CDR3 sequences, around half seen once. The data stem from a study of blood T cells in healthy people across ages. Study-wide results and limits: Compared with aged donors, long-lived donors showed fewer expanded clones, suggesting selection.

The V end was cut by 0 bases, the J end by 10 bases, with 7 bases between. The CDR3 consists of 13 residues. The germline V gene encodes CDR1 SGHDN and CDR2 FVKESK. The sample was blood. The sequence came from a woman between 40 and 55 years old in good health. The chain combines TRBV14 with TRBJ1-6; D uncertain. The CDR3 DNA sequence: TGTGCCAGCAGCCAAGATTTACACTCACCCCTCCACTTT. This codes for CASSQDLHSPLHF.